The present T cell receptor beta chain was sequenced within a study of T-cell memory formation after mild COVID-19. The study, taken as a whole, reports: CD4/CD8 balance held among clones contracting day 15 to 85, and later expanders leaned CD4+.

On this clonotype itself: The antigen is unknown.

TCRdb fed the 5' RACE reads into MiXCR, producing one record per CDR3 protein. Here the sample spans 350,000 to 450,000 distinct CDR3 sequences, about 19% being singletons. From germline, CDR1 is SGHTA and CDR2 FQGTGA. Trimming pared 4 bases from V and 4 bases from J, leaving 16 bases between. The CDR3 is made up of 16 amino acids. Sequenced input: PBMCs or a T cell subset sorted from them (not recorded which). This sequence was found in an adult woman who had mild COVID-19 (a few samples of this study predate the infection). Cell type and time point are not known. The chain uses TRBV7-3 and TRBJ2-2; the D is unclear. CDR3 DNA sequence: TGTGCCAGCAGCTCCACCCCGTCTGGCCCCACCGGGGAGCTGTTTTTT. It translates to CASSSTPSGPTGELFF.